The present T cell receptor beta chain was sequenced within a study of technical replicates of blood from a handful of donors. Method: immunoSEQ multiplex PCR; TCRdb's copy keeps in-frame clones and lacks some. The sample contains about 75,000 clones, nearly 98% of which appear only once. CDR1 and CDR2 (germline): PRHDT, FYEKMQ (reference sequence). The germline V and J ends were trimmed by 4 bases and 1 base, with 16 bases remaining between them. The CDR3 length is 16 residues. Sequenced: T cells isolated from PBMCs. The chain recombines TRBV13 with TRBJ2-5; D remains unclear. This TCR was recovered from a human donor in good health. CDR3 nucleotide sequence: TGTGCCAGCAGCTCCCTTTACGAGAACCGCCAAGAGACCCAGTACTTC. Translation: CASSSLYENRQETQYF.